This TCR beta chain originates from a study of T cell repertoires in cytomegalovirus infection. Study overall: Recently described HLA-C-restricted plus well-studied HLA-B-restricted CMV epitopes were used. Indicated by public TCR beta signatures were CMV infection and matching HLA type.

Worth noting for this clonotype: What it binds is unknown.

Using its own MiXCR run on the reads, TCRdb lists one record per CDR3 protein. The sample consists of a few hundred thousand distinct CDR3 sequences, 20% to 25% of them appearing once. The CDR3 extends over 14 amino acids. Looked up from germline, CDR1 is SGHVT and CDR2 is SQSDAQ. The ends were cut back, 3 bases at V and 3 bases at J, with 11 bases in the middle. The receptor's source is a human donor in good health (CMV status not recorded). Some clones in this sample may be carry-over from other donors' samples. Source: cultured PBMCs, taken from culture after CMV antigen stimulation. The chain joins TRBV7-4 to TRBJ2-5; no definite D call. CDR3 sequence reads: CASSFSPTKETQYF. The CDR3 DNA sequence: TGTGCCAGCAGCTTTTCACCGACGAAAGAGACCCAGTACTTC.